This TCR beta chain came from a study of T cell repertoires in cytomegalovirus infection. Looking at the study overall: Well-studied HLA-B-restricted CMV epitopes were used in the study alongside recently identified HLA-C-restricted ones. Study-wide results and caveats: What dominated the ex vivo response were HLA-C-restricted CMV-specific TCR beta clonotypes.

Each CDR3 protein is one row after TCRdb ran MiXCR on the reads. The sample carries 400,000 to 600,000 distinct CDR3 sequences, about two fifths recorded once. This clonotype has a handful of counts. Its target is not known. The sample here was cultured PBMCs, taken from culture after CMV antigen stimulation. The source is a human donor in good health (CMV status not recorded). Some clones in this sample may be carry-over from other donors' samples.

CDR3 residues: CATWGDTQYF. The CDR3 DNA reads as TGTGCCACCTGGGGAGATACGCAGTATTTT. V is TRBV2 and J is TRBJ2-3; D ambiguous. Germline CDR1 SNHLY, CDR2 FYNNEI. This CDR3 contains 10 residues. The V end was cut by 10 bases, the J end by 5 bases, with 7 bases between. Complete variable domain (other parts from reference TRBV2 and TRBJ2-3): EPEVTQTPSHQVTQMGQEVILRCVPISNHLYFYWYRQILGQKVEFLVSFYNNEISEKSEIFDDQFSVERPDGSNFTLKIRSTKLEDSAMYFCATWGDTQYFGPGTRLTVL.